This T cell receptor beta chain was identified during a study of blood T cell repertoires in COVID-19. Study-level background: PBMCs, B-cell-depleted T cells, or T cells were the source of the cDNA or gDNA that made up the material.

The CDR3 length is 15 residues. TCRdb keeps only in-frame clones here, not all; method: immunoSEQ multiplex PCR. The data show more than 200,000 clones, approximately 80% seen once. Material for sequencing was peripheral blood. This chain uses TRBV21-1 with TRBJ2-1; no check of the table's D call, TRBD2, against the DNA was made. TRBV21-1 is a pseudogene segment. This TCR came from a man older than 75 with acute or convalescent COVID-19. The CDR3 here is CASRIGTSVNNEQFF. The CDR3 bases are TGTGCCAGCAGGATCGGGACTAGCGTCAACAATGAGCAGTTCTTC.